Below, 30 T cell receptor beta chains from the same sample are listed, as sequenced in a study of T-cell reconstitution after alpha-beta-depleted transplantation in children. This sample's TCRbeta library carried unique molecular identifier barcodes. In TCRdb, the PCR reads were re-called with MiXCR into one record per CDR3 protein. The sample lists approximately 520,000 distinct CDR3 sequences; 9.5% to 12% were seen once. The specimen comprised PBMCs, mostly from graft donor cells, sampled 180 days after TCRalphabeta/CD19-depleted stem cell transplant. The receptors originated from a female patient aged 2-15 years who had a stem cell transplant for aplastic anemia, so the T cells may come from the graft donor.

This clonotype was observed a few times. This rearrangement joins TRBV29-1 to TRBJ1-3, with D hard to call. This CDR3 is built from 12 residues. Germline lookup yields CDR1 SQVTM and CDR2 ANQGSEA. V was trimmed by 4 bases and J by 2 bases, leaving 6 bases between them. CDR3 in DNA: TGCAGCGTTGTGAAGGCTGGAAACACCATATATTTT. It encodes CSVVKAGNTIYF.

CDR3 nucleotides: TGCGCCAGCAGTACAAACGGATTCTGGACAGGGGATAGGACAGATACGCAGTATTTT. This sequence encodes CASSTNGFWTGDRTDTQYF. The chain is built from TRBV5-1 and TRBJ2-3, with 9 bases fitting TRBD1. After removal of 5 bases from V and 3 bases from J, the junction contained 19 bases not matched to a gene. Looked up from germline, CDR1 is SGHRS and CDR2 is YFSETQ. This CDR3 is 19 amino acids long.

Of note for this clonotype: This CDR3 is missing its conserved last phenylalanine or tryptophan, likely due to a read error. J is TRBJ1-1 and V is TRBV12-3 or TRBV12-4; no reliable D call. Deletions cut 7 bases from V and 1 base from J, with 10 bases between. The CDR3 totals 13 residues. CDR3 amino acids: CASNGNQNTEAFL. The DNA for the CDR3 is TGTGCCAGCAACGGGAACCAGAACACTGAAGCTTTCTTG.

This chain uses TRBV20-1 with TRBJ1-6; no firm D call. Trimming took 3 bases from V and 0 from J, leaving 3 bases between them. The CDR3 runs to 13 residues. Germline assignment: CDR1 DFQATT and CDR2 SNEGSKA (reference sequence). The CDR3 here is CSASDSYNSPLHF. The CDR3 bases are TGCAGTGCTAGCGACTCCTATAATTCACCCCTCCACTTT.

This clonotype was observed a few times. The V gene is TRBV3-1, the J gene TRBJ1-3; 8 bases fit TRBD1. Looked up from germline, CDR1 is LGHDT and CDR2 is YNNKEL (reference sequence). The CDR3 extends over 16 amino acids. The trim removed 5 bases at V and 0 bases at J, leaving 6 bases unmatched. The CDR3 nucleotides are TGTGCCAGCAGCAGAGGACAGGGCGGCTCTGGAAACACCATATATTTT. Protein product: CASSRGQGGSGNTIYF.

This clonotype was observed many times. The DNA of the CDR3 is TGCAGTGCTAGACGACTAGCGGGAGGAACAGATACGCAGTATTTT. Its translation: CSARRLAGGTDTQYF. The chain employs TRBV20-1 and TRBJ2-3; TRBD2 aligns across 13 bases. The CDR3 is made up of 15 amino acids. Germline loops: CDR1 DFQATT, CDR2 SNEGSKA (reference sequence). Trimming cost V 2 bases and J 3 bases; bases outside gene matches: 2.

V is TRBV19 and J is TRBJ2-2; 9 bases agree with TRBD1. Unmatched junction bases numbered 6, after V lost 4 bases and J lost 0 bases. The germline V gene encodes CDR1 LNHDA and CDR2 SQIVND (reference sequence). The CDR3 contains 17 residues. As DNA, the CDR3 is TGTGCCAGTAGTACGGACAGGGGCCTTACGAACACCGGGGAGCTGTTTTTT. Protein sequence: CASSTDRGLTNTGELFF.

This chain joins TRBV7-2 and TRBJ2-3; D perhaps matches TRBD1 (5 bases). Germline V CDR1 and CDR2: SGHTA, FQGNSA. This CDR3 has 15 residues. Trimming cost V 5 bases and J 4 bases, with 16 bases left between them. The CDR3 protein is CASSRTQGMADTQYF. CDR3 bases: TGTGCCAGCAGCCGCACTCAGGGAATGGCAGATACGCAGTATTTT.

This clonotype came up once. The V and J genes are TRBV21-1 and TRBJ1-1. TRBV21-1 is tagged as a pseudogene. The CDR3 has 15 residues. The CDR3 spells CASWTCPMMNTEAFF. CDR3 in DNA: TGTGCCAGCTGGACTTGCCCTATGATGAACACTGAAGCTTTCTTT.

The chain carries TRBV20-1 and TRBJ1-5; the D is unclear. Trimming cost V 0 bases and J 4 bases, with 10 bases left between them. This CDR3 region has 14 residues. CDR1 DFQATT and CDR2 SNEGSKA come from the germline V gene (reference sequence). CDR3 DNA sequence: TGCAGTGCTAGAGACCCCGGTGGGAATCAGCCCCAGCATTTT. Its protein is CSARDPGGNQPQHF.

This clonotype was observed a few times. The chain couples TRBV13 to TRBJ1-1; 9 bases align to TRBD1. J gave up 3 bases and V 3 bases, and 5 bases lay outside the gene matches. The CDR3 loop spans 15 amino acids. In germline, CDR1 is PRHDT, CDR2 FYEKMQ (reference sequence). In DNA, the CDR3 is TGTGCCAGCAGCTTGCCGGGACAGGGCTACACTGAAGCTTTCTTT. Its protein product is CASSLPGQGYTEAFF.

This clonotype was picked up many times. This chain links TRBV5-1 with TRBJ1-1; 7 bases are a match to TRBD1. In germline, CDR1 is SGHRS, CDR2 YFSETQ. J was trimmed by 6 bases and V by 5 bases; bases with no gene match: 4. The CDR3 is made up of 12 amino acids. CDR3 sequence (DNA): TGCGCCAGCAGGGTAGACAGGGCTGAAGCTTTCTTT. This sequence encodes CASRVDRAEAFF.

The chain couples TRBV5-1 to TRBJ2-5; possibly TRBD1 or TRBD2 for D (5 bases each). V was shortened by 4 bases and J by 3 bases, with 22 bases between the two germline ends. Looked up from germline, CDR1 is SGHRS and CDR2 is YFSETQ. The CDR3 spans 17 residues. Written as DNA, the CDR3 is TGCGCCAGCAGCCCAACTAAGGGACCAACATCGGAAGAGACCCAGTACTTC. The encoded protein is CASSPTKGPTSEETQYF.

This clonotype was counted between two and nine times. J is TRBJ1-2 and V is TRBV12-3 or TRBV12-4; D ambiguous. This CDR3 region has 12 residues. Trimming took off 6 bases at V and 8 bases at J, with 13 bases between the two ends. The CDR3 sequence: CASSLRRAGYTF. CDR3 nucleotides: TGTGCCAGCAGCCTTAGGAGGGCCGGCTACACCTTC.

The chain recombines TRBV7-9 with TRBJ2-1; D is undetermined. Trimming cost V 2 bases and J 0 bases, with 14 bases left between them. The CDR3 totals 17 residues. CDR1 SEHNR and CDR2 FQNEAQ come from the germline V gene (reference sequence). In nucleotides, the CDR3 is TGTGCCAGCAGCTTACTTAGGGCGGAGAGCTCCTACAATGAGCAGTTCTTC. Amino acids: CASSLLRAESSYNEQFF.

This clonotype was counted between two and nine times. This chain joins TRBV20-1 and TRBJ2-1; D is perhaps TRBD2 (5 bases). The length of the CDR3 is 15 residues. V gave up 2 bases and J gave up 5 bases, with 16 bases separating them. Germline V gene data show CDR1 as DFQATT and CDR2 as SNEGSKA (reference sequence). CDR3 in amino acids: CSARRGMLQNNEQFF. Written as DNA, the CDR3 is TGCAGTGCTAGACGGGGTATGCTACAAAACAATGAGCAGTTCTTC.

V usage is TRBV5-1 and J usage is TRBJ1-1; TRBD1 is a possible D gene (5 bases). V lost 1 base to trimming and J lost 6 bases, with 19 bases between them. The CDR3 length is 16 residues. CDR1 and CDR2 (germline): SGHRS, YFSETQ. CDR3 in DNA: TGCGCCAGCAGCTTGTACGGGGGGATTGGTCAATCTGAAGCTTTCTTT. Translated: CASSLYGGIGQSEAFF.

The chain combines TRBV5-1 with TRBJ2-1; 12 bases are a match to TRBD2. V lost 4 bases, J lost 8 bases, and 10 bases stayed unmatched. The CDR3 sequence is 16 residues long. Looked up from germline, CDR1 is SGHRS and CDR2 is YFSETQ. In nucleotides, the CDR3 is TGCGCCAGCAGCCGCCGGCGGACTAGCGGGGCCCATGAGCAGTTCTTC. It specifies CASSRRRTSGAHEQFF.

This clonotype was counted only a few times. In nucleotides, the CDR3 is TGTGCCAGCAGTAACCGGGACAGGATGGGGTCTGGGGCCAACGTCCTGACTTTC. This codes for CASSNRDRMGSGANVLTF. V is TRBV7-3 and J is TRBJ2-6; 8 bases are shared with TRBD1. CDR3 length: 18 amino acids. V lost 6 bases, J lost 1 base, and 11 bases stayed unmatched. In germline, CDR1 is SGHTA, CDR2 FQGTGA.

This clonotype was recorded a few times. The rearrangement joins TRBV4-1 to TRBJ2-1; TRBD1 matches at 9 bases. The CDR3 has 16 amino acids. The germline CDR1 and CDR2 sequences are MGHRA and YSYEKL. The V gene end was trimmed by 0 bases and the J gene end by 3 bases; junction bases not matched to a gene: 3. CDR3 amino acids: CASSQDSGQGYNEQFF. CDR3 sequence (DNA): TGCGCCAGCAGCCAAGATTCGGGACAGGGCTACAATGAGCAGTTCTTC.

The chain links TRBV3-1 to TRBJ1-3, with D unclear. The CDR3 has 15 amino acids. Trimming stripped 4 bases from V and 1 base from J, with 11 bases between. CDR1 and CDR2 from the germline V gene are LGHDT and YNNKEL (reference sequence). CDR3 amino acids: CASSRGRTSGNTIYF. The CDR3 region has the DNA TGTGCCAGCAGCCGTGGAAGAACGTCTGGAAACACCATATATTTT. Combining the CDR3 with reference TRBV3-1 and TRBJ1-3 gives the whole variable domain DTAVSQTPKYLVTQMGNDKSIKCEQNLGHDTMYWYKQDSKKFLKIMFSYNNKELIINETVPNRFSPKSPDKAHLNLHINSLELGDSAVYFCASSRGRTSGNTIYFGEGSWLTVV.

This clonotype was observed a handful of times. V and J are TRBV7-2 and TRBJ1-5; weak D call: TRBD1 (5 bases). CDR1 is SGHTA and CDR2 is FQGNSA in the germline V gene. The length of the CDR3 is 13 residues. V was pared by 0 bases and J by 6 bases, with 6 bases between. In nucleotides, the CDR3 is TGTGCCAGCAGCTTAGCGAGGGGTCAGCCCCAGCATTTT. Translation gives CASSLARGQPQHF.

This clonotype was recorded a few times. The rearrangement links TRBV10-3 to TRBJ2-3; D not resolved. The V gene lost 6 bases and the J gene lost 4 bases, with 17 bases spanning the gap. CDR3 length: 15 amino acids. Germline values: CDR1 ENHRY, CDR2 SYGVKD. This CDR3 is CAISAGPNGADTQYF. The CDR3 DNA sequence: TGTGCCATCAGCGCCGGTCCTAATGGGGCAGATACGCAGTATTTT.

This clonotype was seen only a few times. The CDR3 reads CASSFTPGLRNTGELFF. DNA for the CDR3: TGCGCCAGCAGCTTTACCCCGGGACTCCGGAACACCGGGGAGCTGTTTTTT. J is TRBJ2-2 and V is TRBV5-1, with a tentative D call TRBD2 (6 bases). V gave up 2 bases and J gave up 1 base, with 15 bases separating them. Germline V gene lookup returns CDR1 SGHRS and CDR2 YFSETQ. The CDR3 is made up of 17 amino acids.

This clonotype has a handful of counts. The chain couples TRBV25-1 to TRBJ2-5; TRBD1 is a possible D gene (5 bases). The CDR3 is 12 amino acids. Looked up from germline, CDR1 is MGHDK and CDR2 is SYGVNS. The V and J ends lost 6 bases and 2 bases respectively, with 7 bases between them. The CDR3 is CASSREQETQYF. The CDR3 DNA sequence: TGTGCCAGCAGCAGGGAACAAGAGACCCAGTACTTC.

At least ten counts were recorded for this clonotype. The chain couples TRBV5-6 to TRBJ1-3; perhaps TRBD1 as D (6 bases). Trimming pared 1 base from V and 0 bases from J, leaving 17 bases between. Germline assignment: CDR1 SGHDT and CDR2 YYEEEE. The CDR3 covers 18 residues. CDR3 region: CASSLFVRGSHSGNTIYF. Written as DNA, the CDR3 is TGTGCCAGCAGCTTGTTCGTCAGGGGTTCTCACTCTGGAAACACCATATATTTT.

The chain links TRBV4-2 to TRBJ2-2, with D unresolved. Looked up from germline, CDR1 is LGHNA and CDR2 is YNFKEQ. V gave up 2 bases and J gave up 5 bases, with 18 bases separating them. There are 17 residues in the CDR3. CDR3 bases: TGTGCCAGCAGCCAAAGACTCCCGGGTCAGAGGACCGGGGAGCTGTTTTTT. Its protein product is CASSQRLPGQRTGELFF.

The table lists this clonotype with a few counts. DNA for the CDR3: TGTGCCAGCTCACCAGTGGGAGATTGGGTCTACAATGAGCAGTTCTTC. Residues: CASSPVGDWVYNEQFF. This sequence joins TRBV18 and TRBJ2-1, with a weak D call TRBD2 (5 bases). Germline V lookup: CDR1 KGHSH, CDR2 LQKENI. The V end lost 2 bases, the J end lost 3 bases, and 14 bases lay between the germline ends. The CDR3 sequence is 16 residues long.

This clonotype was detected many times. The chain has TRBV15 and TRBJ2-1; the D gene is possibly TRBD1 (5 bases). Germline lookup yields CDR1 LNHNV and CDR2 YYDKDF (reference sequence). There are 16 residues in the CDR3. Between the trimmed V and J ends, which lost 0 bases and 0 bases, there was a span of 9 bases. CDR3 residues: CATSRDLRDSYNEQFF. CDR3 nucleotide sequence: TGTGCCACCAGCAGAGACCTCAGGGACTCCTACAATGAGCAGTTCTTC.

This clonotype showed up many times. This chain joins TRBV29-1 and TRBJ2-1; TRBD1 matches 9 bases. The junction had 11 bases not matched to a gene; V was cut back by 4 bases and J by 4 bases. The germline gives CDR1 SQVTM, CDR2 ANQGSEA. CDR3 length equals 16 residues. CDR3 residues: CSVGDPIGTGYNEQFF. DNA for the CDR3: TGCAGCGTTGGGGACCCGATAGGGACAGGGTACAATGAGCAGTTCTTC.